The 20 T cell receptor beta chains reported below all come from one sample, sequenced in a study of blood T cell repertoires in COVID-19. The method was immunoSEQ multiplex PCR; TCRdb's version includes in-frame clones alone and lacks a portion of them. The sample includes more than 60,000 clones, about four fifths of them seen just once. Sequences were obtained from peripheral blood. Receptor source: a man aged 55-75 years with acute or convalescent COVID-19.

This chain connects TRBV7-9 to TRBJ1-6; TRBD1 matches at 8 bases. CDR1 and CDR2 (germline): SEHNR, FQNEAQ (reference sequence). The junction had 8 bases not matched to a gene; V was cut back by 5 bases and J by 2 bases. This CDR3 has 17 amino acids. DNA for the CDR3: TGTGCCAGCAGCCCAGGACAGGGCGAGCCCTATAATTCACCCCTCCACTTT. Translating it yields CASSPGQGEPYNSPLHF.

The V and J genes are TRBV7-2 and TRBJ2-7; no firm D call. The V gene lost 4 bases and the J gene lost 7 bases, with 8 bases spanning the gap. The germline V gene encodes CDR1 SGHTA and CDR2 FQGNSA. CDR3 length: 11 amino acids. Here the CDR3 DNA reads TGTGCCAGCAGCTCTAACTTAGAGCAGTACTTC. It yields the protein CASSSNLEQYF.

The V gene is TRBV4-3, the J gene TRBJ2-3; D is possibly TRBD2 (5 bases). CDR1 and CDR2 (germline): LGHNA, YSLEER. This CDR3 comprises 15 residues. With 0 bases removed from V and 4 bases from J, the gap between germline ends came to 11 bases. CDR3 sequence (DNA): TGCGCCAGCAGCCAAGATCGGCTAGCCGCAGATACGCAGTATTTT. It translates to CASSQDRLAADTQYF.

This chain uses TRBV19 with TRBJ1-1; 10 nucleotides match TRBD1. There are 13 residues in the CDR3. The germline V gene has CDR1 LNHDA and CDR2 SQIVND (reference sequence). The V and J ends lost 6 bases and 8 bases, in that order; junction bases with no gene match: 6. CDR3: CASRRQGAREAFF. The CDR3 DNA reads TGTGCCAGTAGAAGACAGGGGGCGCGGGAAGCTTTCTTT. The entire variable domain, with the rest obtained from reference TRBV19 and TRBJ1-1, is as follows: DGGITQSPKYLFRKEGQNVTLSCEQNLNHDAMYWYRQDPGQGLRLIYYSQIVNDFQKGDIAEGYSVSREKKESFPLTVTSAQKNPTAFYLCASRRQGAREAFFGQGTRLTVV.

The J gene is TRBJ2-5, the V gene TRBV3-1 (or the pseudogene TRBV3-2); 12 positions agree with TRBD2. The length of the CDR3 is 17 residues. Germline-derived CDR1 and CDR2 are LGHDT and YNNKEL (reference sequence). Trimming removed 4 bases from V and 0 bases from J; junction bases left unmatched: 6. CDR3 loop: CASSLTSGGLYQETQYF. The CDR3 region has the DNA TGTGCCAGCAGCCTGACTAGCGGGGGACTTTACCAAGAGACCCAGTACTTC.

The chain's CDR3 is CASTGGSGPDTQYF. The CDR3 DNA sequence: TGCGCCAGCACCGGGGGGAGCGGGCCTGATACGCAGTATTTT. The V call is TRBV5-1, the J call TRBJ2-3; 7 bases align to TRBD2. The CDR3 totals 14 residues. Germline loops: CDR1 SGHRS, CDR2 YFSETQ. Trimming cost V 6 bases and J 6 bases; bases outside gene matches: 10.

J is TRBJ1-6 and V is TRBV5-1; 9 bases align to TRBD1. Germline V gene sequence: CDR1 SGHRS, CDR2 YFSETQ. This CDR3 has 15 residues. V lost 7 bases and J lost 10; bases outside the gene matches: 12. CDR3 in amino acids: CASAPPDRGYSPLHF. For the CDR3, the DNA is TGCGCCAGCGCGCCGCCGGACAGGGGATACTCACCCCTCCACTTT.

The chain recombines TRBV9 with TRBJ1-3; no clear D gene. The CDR3 length is 14 residues. Germline V CDR1 and CDR2: SGDLS, YYNGEE. The V and J ends lost 3 bases and 1 base respectively, with 8 bases between them. CDR3 in DNA: TGTGCCAGCAGCGGATCTACGTCTGGAAACACCATATATTTT. This translates into CASSGSTSGNTIYF.

The chain joins TRBV27 to TRBJ1-1; TRBD1 might be the D (6 bases). The V gene's germline CDR1 is MNHEY and CDR2 SMNVEV (reference sequence). The ends were cut back, 6 bases at V and 7 bases at J, with 21 bases in the middle. The CDR3 has 15 residues. The CDR3 DNA follows: TGTGCCAGCAGCCTACAGGGTAAGAAAAACGGTGAAGCTTTCTTT. Residues: CASSLQGKKNGEAFF.

The chain uses TRBV7-9 and TRBJ1-4; TRBD1 matches at 7 bases. V lost 8 bases and J lost 5; bases outside the gene matches: 11. The length of the CDR3 is 15 residues. Looked up from germline, CDR1 is SEHNR and CDR2 is FQNEAQ (reference sequence). The CDR3 region is CASGPLLGQNEKLFF. In DNA form, the CDR3 reads TGTGCCAGCGGGCCCCTGCTGGGACAGAATGAAAAACTGTTTTTT.

The chain is built from TRBV6-1 and TRBJ1-5; TRBD1 agrees at 11 bases. The CDR3 consists of 15 residues. Looked up from germline, CDR1 is MNHNS and CDR2 is SASEGT. The trim removed 3 bases at V and 7 bases at J, leaving 5 bases unmatched. The CDR3 is CASSDGQGAGQPQHF. Here the CDR3 DNA reads TGTGCCAGCAGTGACGGACAGGGGGCAGGGCAGCCCCAGCATTTT.

The chain couples TRBV5-8 to TRBJ1-2, with D possibly matching TRBD1 (5 bases). This CDR3 has 13 amino acids. Trimming removed 2 bases from V and 6 bases from J, with 11 bases in between. Germline V gives CDR1 SGHTS, CDR2 YDEGEE. Here the CDR3 reads CASSLGAKNGYTF. The DNA for the CDR3 is TGTGCCAGCAGCTTAGGGGCGAAGAATGGCTACACCTTC.

This rearrangement joins TRBV5-6 to TRBJ1-2, with D possibly matching TRBD1 (6 bases). This CDR3 is 13 amino acids long. The V gene's germline CDR1 is SGHDT and CDR2 YYEEEE. Trimming shortened V by 4 bases and J by 4 bases, and 11 bases separated the two germline ends. The CDR3 bases are TGTGCCAGCAGCCTGGGGGCAGTCTATGGCTACACCTTC. Protein sequence: CASSLGAVYGYTF.

The chain carries TRBV27 and TRBJ2-7; TRBD1 might be the D (6 bases). The CDR3 contains 15 residues. Germline CDR1 and CDR2: MNHEY and SMNVEV (reference sequence). The V end lost 2 bases, the J end lost 1 base, and 12 bases lay between the germline ends. The DNA for the CDR3 is TGTGCCAGCAGTTTAGGAACAGGGAGATCCTACGAGCAGTACTTC. Translating gives CASSLGTGRSYEQYF.

V is TRBV4-1 and J is TRBJ1-1; D remains ambiguous. With 3 bases removed from V and 8 bases from J, the gap between germline ends came to 19 bases. The germline V gene has CDR1 MGHRA and CDR2 YSYEKL. This CDR3 spans 15 amino acids. CDR3 coding DNA: TGCGCCAGCAGCCAGACGGACGGAGGAGCCCTCGAAGCTTTCTTT. This encodes CASSQTDGGALEAFF.

The chain carries TRBV24-1 and TRBJ2-2, with D maybe TRBD1 (6 bases). Per germline, CDR1 KGHDR and CDR2 SFDVKD. The CDR3 covers 15 residues. V dropped 3 bases and J dropped 6 bases, with 13 bases sitting between them. The CDR3 DNA reads as TGTGCCACCAGTGATACCAGGGGACGGGCCGGGGAGCTGTTTTTT. This gives the protein CATSDTRGRAGELFF.

V usage is TRBV6-1 and J usage is TRBJ2-2; maybe TRBD2 (6 bases). The germline CDR1 and CDR2 sequences are MNHNS and SASEGT. CDR3 length equals 18 residues. The V and J ends lost 4 bases and 6 bases respectively, with 24 bases between them. CDR3 DNA: TGTGCCAGCAGTGTCCGGGACTCCAGAGGAATAAACGCCGGGGAGCTGTTTTTT. The encoded protein is CASSVRDSRGINAGELFF.

V and J are TRBV6-5 and TRBJ1-3; D perhaps matches TRBD1 (5 bases). Germline lookup yields CDR1 MNHEY and CDR2 SVGAGI. The CDR3 covers 16 residues. V lost 0 bases to trimming and J lost 4 bases, with 13 bases between them. The CDR3 nucleotides read TGTGCCAGCAGTTACTCGGGCGACAGATTAGGAAACACCATATATTTT. It codes for CASSYSGDRLGNTIYF.

The CDR3 sequence: CASTPSGAGNTIYF. CDR3 bases: TGTGCCAGCACCCCGAGCGGGGCCGGAAACACCATATATTTT. This chain links TRBV3-1 (or the pseudogene TRBV3-2) with TRBJ1-3; tentatively, D is TRBD1 (5 bases). Germline CDR1 is LGHDT and CDR2 is YNNKEL (reference sequence). CDR3 size: 14 residues. V shed 7 bases and J shed 4 bases, with 14 bases lying between them.

The chain combines TRBV7-2 with TRBJ1-1; D gene ambiguous. Germline V CDR1 and CDR2: SGHTA, FQGNSA. The CDR3 covers 12 residues. The V end was cut by 1 base, the J end by 7 bases, with 7 bases between. The CDR3 protein is CASSLGGFEAFF. The DNA of the CDR3 is TGTGCCAGCAGCTTAGGAGGGTTTGAAGCTTTCTTT.